The entry below gives a single T cell receptor (beta chain) sequence along with its context. As yet, its antigen is unknown. This specimen belongs to a study of cytomegalovirus exposure and HLA in healthy donors. The PCR was carried out with 60 Vbeta primers and 13 Jbeta primers. Clones were sequenced by immunoSEQ multiplex PCR, and TCRdb holds only the in-frame ones, with some missing. The sample yields about 210,000 clones, 82% seen once. Findings and caveats of the study: Most of the TCR beta V segments (in an earlier analysis) were productive either about 90% or about 30% of the time. It was assumed in the presence/absence analyses that sequencing depth was roughly uniform across donors. Usually a TCR sequence was rare, but some public TCRs were found in many donors.

The ends were cut back, 0 bases at V and 3 bases at J, with 11 bases in the middle. There are 16 residues in the CDR3. Germline CDR1 and CDR2: LNHNV and YYDKDF (reference sequence). The sample taken for sequencing was PBMCs. The V gene is TRBV15, the J gene TRBJ2-2; D call uncertain. This receptor was taken from a man between 40 and 49 years old in good health and CMV-seropositive. CDR3 amino acids: CATSRDAWRHTGELFF. DNA for the CDR3: TGTGCCACCAGCAGAGACGCGTGGCGGCACACCGGGGAGCTGTTTTTT.